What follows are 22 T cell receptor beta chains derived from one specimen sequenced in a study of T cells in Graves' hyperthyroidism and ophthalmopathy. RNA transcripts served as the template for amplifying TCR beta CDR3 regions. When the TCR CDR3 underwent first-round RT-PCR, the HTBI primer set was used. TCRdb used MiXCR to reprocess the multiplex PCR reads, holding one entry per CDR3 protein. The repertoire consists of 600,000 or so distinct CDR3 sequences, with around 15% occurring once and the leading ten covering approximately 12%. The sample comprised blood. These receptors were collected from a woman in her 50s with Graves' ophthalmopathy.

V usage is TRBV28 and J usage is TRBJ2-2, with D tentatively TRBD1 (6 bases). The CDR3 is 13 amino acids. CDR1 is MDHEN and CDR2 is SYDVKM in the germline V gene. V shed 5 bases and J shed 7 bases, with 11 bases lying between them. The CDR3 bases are TGTGCCAGCAGTCATACAGGGTACGGGGAGCTGTTTTTT. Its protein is CASSHTGYGELFF.

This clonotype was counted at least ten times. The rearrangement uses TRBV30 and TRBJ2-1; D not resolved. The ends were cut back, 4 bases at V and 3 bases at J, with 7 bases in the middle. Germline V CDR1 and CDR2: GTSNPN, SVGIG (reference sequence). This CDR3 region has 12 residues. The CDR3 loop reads CAWKIIYNEQFF. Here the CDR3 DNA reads TGTGCCTGGAAAATCATCTACAATGAGCAGTTCTTC. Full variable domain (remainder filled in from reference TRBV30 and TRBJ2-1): SQTIHQWPATLVQPVGSPLSLECTVEGTSNPNLYWYRQAAGRGLQLLFYSVGIGQISSEVPQNLSASRPQDRQFILSSKKLLLSDSGFYLCAWKIIYNEQFFGPGTRLTVL.

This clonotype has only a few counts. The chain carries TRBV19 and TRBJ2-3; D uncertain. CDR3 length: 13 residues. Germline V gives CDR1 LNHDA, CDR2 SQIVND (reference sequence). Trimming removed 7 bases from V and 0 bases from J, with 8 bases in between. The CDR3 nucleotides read TGTGCCAGTACCCACTCTAGCACAGATACGCAGTATTTT. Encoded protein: CASTHSSTDTQYF. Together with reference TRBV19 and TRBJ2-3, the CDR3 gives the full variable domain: DGGITQSPKYLFRKEGQNVTLSCEQNLNHDAMYWYRQDPGQGLRLIYYSQIVNDFQKGDIAEGYSVSREKKESFPLTVTSAQKNPTAFYLCASTHSSTDTQYFGPGTRLTVL.

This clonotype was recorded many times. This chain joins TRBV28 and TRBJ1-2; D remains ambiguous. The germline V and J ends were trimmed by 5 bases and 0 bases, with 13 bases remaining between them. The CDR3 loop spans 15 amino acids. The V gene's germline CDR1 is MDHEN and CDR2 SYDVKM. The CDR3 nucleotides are TGTGCCAGCAGTCTAGTGGGGAGGACTAACTATGGCTACACCTTC. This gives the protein CASSLVGRTNYGYTF.

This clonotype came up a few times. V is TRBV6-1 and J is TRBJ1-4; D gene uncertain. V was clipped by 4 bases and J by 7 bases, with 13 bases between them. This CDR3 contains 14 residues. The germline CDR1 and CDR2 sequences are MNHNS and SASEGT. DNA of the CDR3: TGTGCCAGCAGTGGCTCGAGGTGGGGTGAAAAACTGTTTTTT. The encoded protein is CASSGSRWGEKLFF.

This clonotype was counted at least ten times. The CDR3 DNA follows: TGTGCCAGCAGTCCAGGGACTAGCGGTTCGGCCCAGTACTTC. It translates to CASSPGTSGSAQYF. The chain uses TRBV2 and TRBJ2-5; 11 nucleotides match TRBD2. The germline gives CDR1 SNHLY, CDR2 FYNNEI. This CDR3 comprises 14 residues. V trimming: 5 bases; J trimming: 9 bases; junction bases outside the gene matches: 8.

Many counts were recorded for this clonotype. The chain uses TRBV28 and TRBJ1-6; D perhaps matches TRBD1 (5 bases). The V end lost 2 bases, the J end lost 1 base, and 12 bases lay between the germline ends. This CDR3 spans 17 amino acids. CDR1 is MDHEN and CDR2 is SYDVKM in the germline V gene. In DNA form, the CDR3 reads TGTGCCAGCAGTTTAGACCGAAAGGGGTCCTATAATTCACCCCTCCACTTT. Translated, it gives CASSLDRKGSYNSPLHF. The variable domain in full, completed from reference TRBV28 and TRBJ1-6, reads DVKVTQSSRYLVKRTGEKVFLECVQDMDHENMFWYRQDPGLGLRLIYFSYDVKMKEKGDIPEGYSVSREKKERFSLILESASTNQTSMYLCASSLDRKGSYNSPLHFGNGTRLTVT.

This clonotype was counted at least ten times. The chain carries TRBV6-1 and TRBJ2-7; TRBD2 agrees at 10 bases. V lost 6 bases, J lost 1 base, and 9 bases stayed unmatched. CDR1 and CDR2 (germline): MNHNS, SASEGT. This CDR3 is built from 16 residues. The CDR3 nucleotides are TGTGCCAGCAGCCGGACTAGCGGAGAGCCTTCCTACGAGCAGTACTTC. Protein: CASSRTSGEPSYEQYF.

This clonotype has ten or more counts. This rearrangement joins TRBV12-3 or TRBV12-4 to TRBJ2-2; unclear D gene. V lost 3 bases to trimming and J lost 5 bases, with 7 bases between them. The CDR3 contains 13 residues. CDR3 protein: CASSLLRTGELFF. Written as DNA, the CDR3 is TGTGCCAGCAGTTTGCTGAGAACCGGGGAGCTGTTTTTT.

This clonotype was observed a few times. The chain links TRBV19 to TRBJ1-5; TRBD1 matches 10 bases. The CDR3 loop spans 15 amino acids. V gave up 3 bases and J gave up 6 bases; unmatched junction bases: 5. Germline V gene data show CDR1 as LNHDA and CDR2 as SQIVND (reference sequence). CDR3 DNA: TGTGCCAGTAGTATTATGGGGGACAGGGGTCAGCCCCAGCATTTT. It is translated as CASSIMGDRGQPQHF.

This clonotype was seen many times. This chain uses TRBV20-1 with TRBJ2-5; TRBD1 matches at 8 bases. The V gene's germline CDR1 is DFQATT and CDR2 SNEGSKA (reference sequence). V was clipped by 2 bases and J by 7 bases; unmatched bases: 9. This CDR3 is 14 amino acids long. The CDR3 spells CSARIRQGLWTQYF. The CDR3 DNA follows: TGCAGTGCTAGAATCCGACAGGGGCTCTGGACCCAGTACTTC.

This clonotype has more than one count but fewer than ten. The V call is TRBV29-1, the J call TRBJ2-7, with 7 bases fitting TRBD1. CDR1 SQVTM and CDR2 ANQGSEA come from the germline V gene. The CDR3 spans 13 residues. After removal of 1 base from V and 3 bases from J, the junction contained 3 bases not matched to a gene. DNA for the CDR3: TGCAGCGTTGAAGGTCGGGACAGCTACGAGCAGTACTTC. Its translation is CSVEGRDSYEQYF.

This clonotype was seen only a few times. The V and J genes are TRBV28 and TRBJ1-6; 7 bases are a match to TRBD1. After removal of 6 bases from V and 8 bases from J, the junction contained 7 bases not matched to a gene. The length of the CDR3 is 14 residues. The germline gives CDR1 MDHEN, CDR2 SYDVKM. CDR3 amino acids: CASRGGGAHSPLHF. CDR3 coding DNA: TGTGCCAGCAGGGGAGGGGGCGCCCATTCACCCCTCCACTTT. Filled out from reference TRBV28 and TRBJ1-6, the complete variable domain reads DVKVTQSSRYLVKRTGEKVFLECVQDMDHENMFWYRQDPGLGLRLIYFSYDVKMKEKGDIPEGYSVSREKKERFSLILESASTNQTSMYLCASRGGGAHSPLHFGNGTRLTVT.

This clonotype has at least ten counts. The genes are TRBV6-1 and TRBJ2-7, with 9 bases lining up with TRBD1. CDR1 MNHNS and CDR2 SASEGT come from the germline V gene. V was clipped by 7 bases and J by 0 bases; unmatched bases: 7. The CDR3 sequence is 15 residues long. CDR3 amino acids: CASIWTGVGSYEQYF. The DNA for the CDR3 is TGTGCCAGCATCTGGACAGGGGTGGGCTCCTACGAGCAGTACTTC.

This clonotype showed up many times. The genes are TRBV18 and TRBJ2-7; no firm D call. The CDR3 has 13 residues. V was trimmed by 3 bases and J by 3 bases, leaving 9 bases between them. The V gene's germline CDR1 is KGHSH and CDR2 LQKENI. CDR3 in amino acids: CASSPVPSYEQYF. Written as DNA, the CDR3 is TGTGCCAGCTCACCGGTCCCTAGCTACGAGCAGTACTTC.

The CDR3 nucleotides are TGCAGTGCCAATCCGACTAGCGGGAGAAGGGAGACCCAGTACTTC. Its translation is CSANPTSGRRETQYF. The chain carries TRBV20-1 and TRBJ2-5, with TRBD2 matching 12 bases. Germline V gene lookup returns CDR1 DFQATT and CDR2 SNEGSKA (reference sequence). After removal of 6 bases from V and 5 bases from J, the junction contained 10 bases not matched to a gene. This CDR3 contains 15 residues.

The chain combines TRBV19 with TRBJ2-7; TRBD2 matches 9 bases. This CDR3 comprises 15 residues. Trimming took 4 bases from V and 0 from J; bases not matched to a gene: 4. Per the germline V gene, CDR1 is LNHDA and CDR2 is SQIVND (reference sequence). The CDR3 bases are TGTGCCAGTAGTAATGGACTAGCGTTCTCCTACGAGCAGTACTTC. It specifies CASSNGLAFSYEQYF.

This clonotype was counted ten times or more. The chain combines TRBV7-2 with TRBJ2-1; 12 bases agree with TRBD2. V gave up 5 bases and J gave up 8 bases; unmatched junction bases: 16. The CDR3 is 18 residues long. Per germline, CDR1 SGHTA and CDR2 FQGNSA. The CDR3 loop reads CASSTRVTSGRVGDEQFF. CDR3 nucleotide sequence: TGTGCCAGCAGCACCCGTGTGACTAGCGGGAGAGTCGGTGATGAGCAGTTCTTC.

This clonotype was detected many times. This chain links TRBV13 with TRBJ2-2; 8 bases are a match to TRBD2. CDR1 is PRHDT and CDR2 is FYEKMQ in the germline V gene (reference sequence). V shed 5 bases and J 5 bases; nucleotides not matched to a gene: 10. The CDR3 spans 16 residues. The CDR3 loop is CASSPRAGDRTGELFF. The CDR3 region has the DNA TGTGCCAGCAGCCCGAGAGCGGGAGATCGAACCGGGGAGCTGTTTTTT. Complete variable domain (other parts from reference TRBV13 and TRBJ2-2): AAGVIQSPRHLIKEKRETATLKCYPIPRHDTVYWYQQGPGQDPQFLISFYEKMQSDKGSIPDRFSAQQFSDYHSELNMSSLELGDSALYFCASSPRAGDRTGELFFGEGSRLTVL.

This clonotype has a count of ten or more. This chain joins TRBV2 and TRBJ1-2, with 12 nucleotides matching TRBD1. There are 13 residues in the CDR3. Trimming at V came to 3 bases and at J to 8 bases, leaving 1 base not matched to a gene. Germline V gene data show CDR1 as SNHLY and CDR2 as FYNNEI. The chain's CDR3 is CASSEGQGAGYTF. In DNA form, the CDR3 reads TGTGCCAGCAGTGAGGGACAGGGGGCAGGCTACACCTTC.

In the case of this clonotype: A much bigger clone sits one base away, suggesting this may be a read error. CDR3 DNA: TGTGCCAACAGTGATGTAGACGGGAGCTCCTACAATGAGCAGTTCTTC. Translation gives CANSDVDGSSYNEQFF. The V gene is TRBV24-1, the J gene TRBJ2-1; TRBD2 might be the D (6 bases). The CDR3 length is 16 residues. Germline-derived CDR1 and CDR2 are KGHDR and SFDVKD.

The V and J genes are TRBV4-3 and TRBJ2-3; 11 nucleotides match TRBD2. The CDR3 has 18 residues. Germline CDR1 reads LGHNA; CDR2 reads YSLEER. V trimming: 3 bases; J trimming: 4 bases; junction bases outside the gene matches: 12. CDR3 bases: TGCGCCAGCAGCCACGGACTTCTAGCGGGAGGTTGGGCAGATACGCAGTATTTT. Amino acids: CASSHGLLAGGWADTQYF.